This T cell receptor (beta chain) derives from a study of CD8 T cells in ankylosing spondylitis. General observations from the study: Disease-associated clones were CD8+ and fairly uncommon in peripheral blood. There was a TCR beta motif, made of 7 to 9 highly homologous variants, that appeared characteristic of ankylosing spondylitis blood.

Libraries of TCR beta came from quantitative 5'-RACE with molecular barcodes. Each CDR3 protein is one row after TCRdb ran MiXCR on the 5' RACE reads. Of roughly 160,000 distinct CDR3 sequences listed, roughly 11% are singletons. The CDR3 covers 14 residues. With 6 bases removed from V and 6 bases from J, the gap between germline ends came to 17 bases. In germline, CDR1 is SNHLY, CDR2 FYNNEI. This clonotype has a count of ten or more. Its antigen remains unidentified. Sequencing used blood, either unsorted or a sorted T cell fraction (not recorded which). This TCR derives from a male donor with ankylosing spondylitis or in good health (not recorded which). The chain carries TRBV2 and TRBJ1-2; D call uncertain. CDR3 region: CASSETALRDGYTF. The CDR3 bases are TGTGCCAGCAGCGAGACGGCTCTTAGGGATGGCTACACCTTC.